Listed here are 32 T cell receptor beta chains from one sample, sequenced in a study of shared clonotypes between healthy human individuals. Clones were read by immunoSEQ multiplex PCR, and TCRdb kept only the in-frame ones, dropping some. The sample gives about 1 million clones, about three quarters of which show up once; 1.4% to 1.5% is in the top ten. What was sequenced was memory CD4+ T cells sorted from blood. Described subset: CD45RA-negative fraction. Receptors originate from a man aged 18 to 29 in good health.

The chain carries TRBV28 and TRBJ2-2, with 10 bases identical to TRBD1. Trimming cost V 3 bases and J 6 bases; bases outside gene matches: 10. There are 17 residues in the CDR3. Germline V CDR1 and CDR2: MDHEN, SYDVKM. The CDR3 spells CASSFYPPGQGAGELFF. The CDR3 DNA reads TGTGCCAGCAGTTTCTACCCGCCTGGACAGGGGGCCGGGGAGCTGTTTTTT.

The chain has TRBV6-5 and TRBJ2-1; 12 bases match TRBD1. This CDR3 is 15 amino acids long. V was clipped by 4 bases and J by 7 bases; unmatched bases: 5. Germline values: CDR1 MNHEY, CDR2 SVGAGI. The CDR3 DNA sequence: TGTGCCAGCAGTTCAGGGGACAGGGGGCAAAATGAGCAGTTCTTC. Its protein product is CASSSGDRGQNEQFF.

The chain employs TRBV5-4 and TRBJ1-2; no clear D. V was cut by 0 bases and J by 1 base, with 7 bases left in between. Per germline, CDR1 SGHNT and CDR2 YYREEE (reference sequence). The CDR3 consists of 14 residues. The CDR3 coding sequence is TGTGCCAGCAGCTTGGAGCTGATTAACTATGGCTACACCTTC. As protein: CASSLELINYGYTF. The full variable domain, with the rest looked up from reference TRBV5-4 and TRBJ1-2, is ETGVTQSPTHLIKTRGQQVTLRCSSQSGHNTVSWYQQALGQGPQFIFQYYREEENGRGNFPPRFSGLQFPNYSSELNVNALELDDSALYLCASSLELINYGYTFGSGTRLTVV.

The V call is TRBV2, the J call TRBJ2-5; TRBD1 agrees at 9 bases. TRBJ2-7 matches the DNA end more closely, so the J call is doubtful. From germline, CDR1 is SNHLY and CDR2 FYNNEI. This CDR3 comprises 14 residues. The CDR3 reads CASSVQGANYEQYF. CDR3 DNA: TGTGCCAGCAGCGTACAGGGGGCGAACTACGAGCAGTACTTC.

This sequence joins TRBV4-1 and TRBJ2-1, with D uncertain. Trimming shortened V by 1 base and J by 3 bases, and 7 bases separated the two germline ends. The CDR3 spans 14 residues. Germline values: CDR1 MGHRA, CDR2 YSYEKL. CDR3 sequence: CASSQGDSYNEQFF. The CDR3 nucleotides are TGCGCCAGCAGCCAAGGGGATAGCTACAATGAGCAGTTCTTC.

This sequence joins TRBV6-5 and TRBJ1-1; no clear D gene. The CDR3 loop spans 13 amino acids. The germline CDR1 and CDR2 sequences are MNHEY and SVGAGI. Deletions cut 7 bases from V and 5 bases from J, with 14 bases between. The CDR3 sequence is CASTKRAGTEAFF. CDR3 DNA: TGTGCCAGCACCAAAAGGGCCGGAACTGAAGCTTTCTTT.

The CDR3 region is CASRTGTNTGELFF. The CDR3 coding sequence is TGCGCCAGCAGAACAGGGACAAACACCGGGGAGCTGTTTTTT. The chain recombines TRBV10-2 with TRBJ2-2; possible D gene TRBD1, 6 bases. V gave up 6 bases and J gave up 2 bases, with 10 bases separating them. The germline V gene has CDR1 WSHSY and CDR2 SAAADI. CDR3 length: 14 residues.

The gene calls are TRBV6-6 and TRBJ1-6; D is perhaps TRBD1 (5 bases). The V end lost 6 bases, the J end lost 7 bases, and 13 bases lay between the germline ends. The CDR3 totals 14 residues. Germline V gives CDR1 MNHNY, CDR2 SVGAGI (reference sequence). CDR3 bases: TGTGCCAGCAGAAAGCCAGGGTCCAATTCACCCCTCCACTTT. Translating gives CASRKPGSNSPLHF.

The J gene is TRBJ1-4, the V gene TRBV4-1; no definite D call. From germline, CDR1 is MGHRA and CDR2 YSYEKL. Trimming removed 4 bases at V and 8 bases at J, with 8 bases between. The CDR3 has 12 residues. In nucleotides, the CDR3 is TGCGCCAGCAGCCCCCTTCCCGAAAAACTGTTTTTT. It codes for CASSPLPEKLFF.

The V and J genes are TRBV5-1 and TRBJ2-3; D possibly corresponds to TRBD1 (5 bases). Trimming removed 4 bases from V and 2 bases from J, with 29 bases in between. The CDR3 consists of 20 residues. CDR1 is SGHRS and CDR2 is YFSETQ in the germline V gene. CDR3 sequence: CASSRRTFYTDSPFTDTQYF. The CDR3 DNA follows: TGCGCCAGCAGCAGAAGGACATTCTATACTGACTCCCCTTTCACAGATACGCAGTATTTT.

The CDR3 DNA reads TGTGCCAGCAGCTTAGATCGCGGGTACAATGAGCAGTTCTTC. Translation: CASSLDRGYNEQFF. The rearrangement links TRBV11-3 to TRBJ2-1; possible D gene TRBD2, 5 bases. From germline, CDR1 is SGHNT and CDR2 YENEEA. V was pared by 0 bases and J by 4 bases, with 7 bases between. CDR3 size: 14 residues.

The chain is built from TRBV7-9 and TRBJ1-1, with D uncertain. This CDR3 is built from 11 residues. V dropped 3 bases and J dropped 6 bases, with 5 bases sitting between them. Germline V lookup: CDR1 SEHNR, CDR2 FQNEAQ (reference sequence). The CDR3 DNA follows: TGTGCCAGCAGCTTCGGACCTGAAGCTTTCTTT. Translation gives CASSFGPEAFF.

V gene TRBV5-1 combines with J gene TRBJ2-3; 11 positions match TRBD2. Germline V gene data show CDR1 as SGHRS and CDR2 as YFSETQ. After removal of 0 bases from V and 6 bases from J, the junction contained 6 bases not matched to a gene. This CDR3 has 16 residues. The CDR3 loop reads CASSLELAGVYDTQYF. DNA of the CDR3: TGCGCCAGCAGCTTGGAACTAGCGGGAGTATACGATACGCAGTATTTT. The entire variable domain, with the rest obtained from reference TRBV5-1 and TRBJ2-3, is as follows: KAGVTQTPRYLIKTRGQQVTLSCSPISGHRSVSWYQQTPGQGLQFLFEYFSETQRNKGNFPGRFSGRQFSNSRSEMNVSTLELGDSALYLCASSLELAGVYDTQYFGPGTRLTVL.

This clone has a single count. The chain links TRBV6-1 to TRBJ2-1, with TRBD1 identical over 7 bases. J lost 3 bases, V lost 8 bases, and 4 bases had no gene match. The CDR3 runs 13 residues. The V gene's germline CDR1 is MNHNS and CDR2 SASEGT. CDR3 loop: CASAGGNYNEQFF. DNA of the CDR3: TGTGCCAGCGCAGGGGGTAACTACAATGAGCAGTTCTTC.

This clone was recorded a few times. J is TRBJ1-6 and V is TRBV27; 7 nucleotides match TRBD1. V trimming: 5 bases; J trimming: 9 bases; junction bases outside the gene matches: 4. The CDR3 extends over 13 amino acids. CDR1 and CDR2 (germline): MNHEY, SMNVEV (reference sequence). CDR3 protein: CASSQQGSSPLHF. The CDR3 DNA sequence: TGTGCCAGCAGTCAACAGGGGTCTTCACCCCTCCACTTT.

The CDR3 nucleotides read TGTGCCAGCAGCTTGGGGTCAAGCGGCAATGAGCAGTTCTTC. It codes for CASSLGSSGNEQFF. The chain employs TRBV5-6 and TRBJ2-1; maybe TRBD2 (5 bases). V shed 0 bases and J shed 6 bases, with 10 bases lying between them. From germline, CDR1 is SGHDT and CDR2 YYEEEE. The CDR3 runs to 14 residues.

This clone was seen a few times. The chain carries TRBV30 and TRBJ2-7; a weak D match, TRBD1 (5 bases). The CDR3 loop spans 11 amino acids. Deletions cut 3 bases from V and 6 bases from J, with 9 bases between. Germline loops: CDR1 GTSNPN, CDR2 SVGIG (reference sequence). In DNA, the CDR3 is TGTGCCTGGAGCCTAGGGGCCGAGCAGTACTTC. Protein: CAWSLGAEQYF.

V gene TRBV6-1 combines with J gene TRBJ2-5; a possible D gene is TRBD1 (6 bases). The CDR3 has 15 amino acids. Germline V gene lookup returns CDR1 MNHNS and CDR2 SASEGT. The V end lost 6 bases, the J end lost 0 bases, and 14 bases lay between the germline ends. This CDR3 is CASRTRGTHQETQYF. CDR3 DNA sequence: TGTGCCAGCAGGACAAGGGGGACGCACCAAGAGACCCAGTACTTC.

This clone has a handful of counts. This chain uses TRBV6-5 with TRBJ1-6; D is unresolved. The CDR3 totals 15 residues. V lost 2 bases and J lost 5, with 10 bases in between. CDR1 is MNHEY and CDR2 is SVGAGI in the germline V gene. CDR3 sequence: CASSYTQAHNSPLHF. CDR3 DNA: TGTGCCAGCAGTTACACCCAGGCCCATAATTCACCCCTCCACTTT.

This rearrangement joins TRBV7-2 to TRBJ1-5, with D perhaps matching TRBD1 (5 bases). The germline V gene has CDR1 SGHTA and CDR2 FQGNSA. There are 13 residues in the CDR3. The ends were cut back, 4 bases at V and 7 bases at J, with 11 bases in the middle. CDR3 protein: CASSSGGRQPQHF. The CDR3 nucleotides are TGTGCCAGCAGCTCCGGGGGGAGGCAGCCCCAGCATTTT.

This chain links TRBV23-1 with TRBJ1-6; D uncertain. TRBV23-1 is flagged as an ORF with uncertain function. V gave up 3 bases and J gave up 0 bases, with 9 bases separating them. The CDR3 is made up of 16 amino acids. The CDR3 DNA reads as TGCGCCAGCAGTCATCGAAATTTCTCCTATAATTCACCCCTCCACTTT. Translation: CASSHRNFSYNSPLHF.

The rearrangement joins TRBV5-1 to TRBJ1-3; maybe TRBD1 (5 bases). V was pared by 4 bases and J by 0 bases, with 14 bases between. The CDR3 extends over 16 amino acids. Per the germline V gene, CDR1 is SGHRS and CDR2 is YFSETQ. CDR3 loop: CASSHQGDSSGNTIYF. The DNA of the CDR3 is TGCGCCAGCAGCCACCAGGGAGACAGCTCTGGAAACACCATATATTTT.

This clone was picked up a small number of times. The V and J genes are TRBV10-3 and TRBJ2-2; 7 bases line up with TRBD1. CDR1 and CDR2 (germline): ENHRY, SYGVKD. The J segment lost 4 bases and the V segment lost 4 bases, leaving 6 bases of the junction unmatched. The CDR3 loop spans 15 amino acids. The CDR3 loop reads CAISGDDRVTGELFF. As DNA, the CDR3 is TGTGCCATCAGTGGGGACGACAGGGTCACCGGGGAGCTGTTTTTT.

V gene TRBV28 combines with J gene TRBJ2-7; 8 nucleotides line up with TRBD2. V trimming: 2 bases; J trimming: 5 bases; junction bases outside the gene matches: 5. Looked up from germline, CDR1 is MDHEN and CDR2 is SYDVKM. CDR3 size: 14 residues. CDR3 residues: CASSLQAGVHEQYF. For the CDR3, the DNA is TGTGCCAGCAGTTTACAAGCGGGAGTCCACGAGCAGTACTTC.

This clone was observed once. V usage is TRBV15 and J usage is TRBJ1-5; unclear D gene. This CDR3 region has 13 residues. The V and J ends lost 6 bases and 6 bases respectively, with 12 bases between them. Germline CDR1 reads LNHNV; CDR2 reads YYDKDF (reference sequence). The CDR3 here is CATRGRSAQPQHF. The DNA for the CDR3 is TGTGCCACCAGGGGCAGGTCGGCTCAGCCCCAGCATTTT.

The chain couples TRBV15 to TRBJ2-5; D is perhaps TRBD1 or TRBD2 (5 bases each). Germline CDR1 is LNHNV and CDR2 is YYDKDF (reference sequence). This CDR3 region has 14 residues. The ends were cut back, 1 base at V and 4 bases at J, with 10 bases in the middle. The DNA for the CDR3 is TGTGCCACCAGCAGAGGTACGGGGCGAGAGACCCAGTACTTC. Residues: CATSRGTGRETQYF.

V gene TRBV19 combines with J gene TRBJ1-4; tentatively, D is TRBD1 (6 bases). This CDR3 comprises 16 residues. Germline CDR1 reads LNHDA; CDR2 reads SQIVND (reference sequence). V gave up 4 bases and J gave up 4 bases, with 16 bases separating them. CDR3 DNA sequence: TGTGCCAGTAGTACCAGCCGTGGGGGGCTTAATGAAAAACTGTTTTTT. It codes for CASSTSRGGLNEKLFF.

The sample holds a few counts of this clone. The chain joins TRBV2 to TRBJ1-1; 12 positions agree with TRBD1. The J segment lost 3 bases and the V segment lost 6 bases, leaving 5 bases of the junction unmatched. Germline V gives CDR1 SNHLY, CDR2 FYNNEI. The length of the CDR3 is 15 residues. The CDR3 region is CASRRDRGQYTEAFF. In nucleotides, the CDR3 is TGTGCCAGCAGGAGGGACAGGGGGCAGTACACTGAAGCTTTCTTT.

To note about this clone: This specimen includes other DNA sequences encoding the same CDR3. The chain joins TRBV9 to TRBJ2-3, with D unclear. Trimming stripped 0 bases from V and 3 bases from J, with 5 bases between. The CDR3 sequence is 13 residues long. Germline values: CDR1 SGDLS, CDR2 YYNGEE. CDR3 amino acids: CASSVGETDTQYF. DNA for the CDR3: TGTGCCAGCAGCGTAGGTGAAACAGATACGCAGTATTTT.

This clone was seen ten or more times. This rearrangement joins TRBV7-2 to TRBJ2-7, with TRBD2 identical over 12 bases. CDR3 length: 16 residues. Germline lookup yields CDR1 SGHTA and CDR2 FQGNSA. With V trimmed by 5 bases and J by 0 bases, 5 bases remained unmatched. The CDR3 here is CASSARTSGDSYEQYF. For the CDR3, the DNA is TGTGCCAGCAGCGCTAGGACTAGCGGGGACTCCTACGAGCAGTACTTC.

This clone was seen just once. V usage is TRBV7-3 and J usage is TRBJ2-3; possibly TRBD1 or TRBD2 for D (5 bases each). This CDR3 is built from 14 residues. Germline CDR1 SGHTA, CDR2 FQGTGA. The V end lost 3 bases, the J end lost 6 bases, and 13 bases lay between the germline ends. This chain's CDR3 is CASSFGGSTDTQYF. The CDR3, as DNA: TGTGCCAGCAGCTTTGGGGGATCAACCGATACGCAGTATTTT.

The rearrangement uses TRBV5-1 and TRBJ1-1, with D maybe TRBD1 (5 bases). The CDR3 length is 16 residues. CDR1 and CDR2 (germline): SGHRS, YFSETQ. Trimming removed 3 bases at V and 3 bases at J, with 18 bases between. CDR3 amino acids: CASSSGAWGVHTEAFF. The CDR3 DNA sequence: TGCGCCAGCAGCTCCGGCGCTTGGGGGGTCCACACTGAAGCTTTCTTT.